The 13 T cell receptor beta chains in this list originate from one sample, sequenced in a study of T cells in localized non-small cell lung cancer. Sequencing was performed with immunoSEQ multiplex PCR; in TCRdb, only in-frame clones are kept and a portion is missing. The sample consists of about 40,000 clones, around 87% of them appearing once. Specimen: peripheral blood, collected before any cancer treatment. The receptors were sampled from a man aged 18 to 55 with stage I lung adenocarcinoma.

The chain employs TRBV18 and TRBJ2-5; 7 positions match TRBD1. The V gene's germline CDR1 is KGHSH and CDR2 LQKENI. The CDR3 length is 14 residues. The junction had 2 bases not matched to a gene; V was cut back by 3 bases and J by 1 base. The CDR3: CASSPRQGQETQYF. In nucleotides, the CDR3 is TGTGCCAGCTCACCGCGACAGGGCCAAGAGACCCAGTACTTC.

V usage is TRBV5-1 and J usage is TRBJ2-1, with D unresolved. Germline lookup yields CDR1 SGHRS and CDR2 YFSETQ. Trimming removed 0 bases at V and 1 base at J, with 8 bases between. This CDR3 region has 15 residues. CDR3 sequence reads: CASSLEASSYNEQFF. CDR3 sequence (DNA): TGCGCCAGCAGCTTGGAGGCTAGTTCCTACAATGAGCAGTTCTTC.

This sequence joins TRBV5-4 and TRBJ1-2; 7 nucleotides agree with TRBD1. The V gene's germline CDR1 is SGHNT and CDR2 YYREEE (reference sequence). The CDR3 spans 13 residues. After removal of 3 bases from V and 7 bases from J, the junction contained 6 bases not matched to a gene. In DNA form, the CDR3 reads TGTGCCAGCAGCTATGGACAGGCTGGTGGCTACACCTTC. Translation gives CASSYGQAGGYTF. The variable domain in full, with the rest retrieved from reference TRBV5-4 and TRBJ1-2, is ETGVTQSPTHLIKTRGQQVTLRCSSQSGHNTVSWYQQALGQGPQFIFQYYREEENGRGNFPPRFSGLQFPNYSSELNVNALELDDSALYLCASSYGQAGGYTFGSGTRLTVV.

This clone is a singleton in its sample. The genes are TRBV2 and TRBJ1-1, with 9 bases aligning to TRBD1. Per germline, CDR1 SNHLY and CDR2 FYNNEI. V lost 6 bases, J lost 0 bases, and 2 bases stayed unmatched. CDR3 length equals 14 residues. The CDR3 here is CASRGQGMNTEAFF. CDR3 DNA: TGTGCCAGCAGGGGACAGGGTATGAACACTGAAGCTTTCTTT.

This sequence joins TRBV2 and TRBJ1-2; TRBD1 matches at 7 bases. After removal of 2 bases from V and 4 bases from J, the junction contained 4 bases not matched to a gene. CDR1 is SNHLY and CDR2 is FYNNEI in the germline V gene. The CDR3 extends over 14 amino acids. Written as DNA, the CDR3 is TGTGCCAGCAGTGAATTGGGACAGAGCTATGGCTACACCTTC. Residues: CASSELGQSYGYTF.

This chain uses TRBV9 with TRBJ1-3; D gene ambiguous. The germline CDR1 and CDR2 sequences are SGDLS and YYNGEE. The CDR3 is made up of 15 amino acids. V lost 4 bases and J lost 4, with 15 bases in between. The DNA for the CDR3 is TGTGCCAGCAGCCCCAGGACCGGTATGGGAAACACCATATATTTT. Protein: CASSPRTGMGNTIYF. The variable domain in full, completed from reference TRBV9 and TRBJ1-3, reads DSGVTQTPKHLITATGQRVTLRCSPRSGDLSVYWYQQSLDQGLQFLIQYYNGEERAKGNILERFSAQQFPDLHSELNLSSLELGDSALYFCASSPRTGMGNTIYFGEGSWLTVV.

The chain combines TRBV5-1 with TRBJ2-6; no firm D call. The germline V gene encodes CDR1 SGHRS and CDR2 YFSETQ. The V end was cut by 0 bases, the J end by 1 base, with 8 bases between. The CDR3 runs 16 residues. The CDR3 DNA sequence: TGCGCCAGCAGCTTGGCGCAAGGATCTGGGGCCAACGTCCTGACTTTC. It encodes CASSLAQGSGANVLTF.

This rearrangement joins TRBV5-8 to TRBJ2-1, with a possible D match to TRBD2 (5 bases). Germline V lookup: CDR1 SGHTS, CDR2 YDEGEE. Trimming stripped 6 bases from V and 1 base from J, with 11 bases between. The CDR3 is 14 amino acids. CDR3 in amino acids: CASTRGLSYNEQFF. In DNA, the CDR3 is TGTGCCAGCACCCGGGGATTATCCTACAATGAGCAGTTCTTC.

The V gene is TRBV2, the J gene TRBJ1-5; D possibly corresponds to TRBD1 (5 bases). This CDR3 is built from 13 residues. The germline gives CDR1 SNHLY, CDR2 FYNNEI. The ends were cut back, 4 bases at V and 5 bases at J, with 9 bases in the middle. The chain's CDR3 is CASSGGLDQPQHF. Here the CDR3 DNA reads TGTGCCAGCAGTGGGGGGTTGGATCAGCCCCAGCATTTT.

The rearrangement links TRBV10-3 to TRBJ1-2; D is perhaps TRBD1 (5 bases). Germline loops: CDR1 ENHRY, CDR2 SYGVKD. This CDR3 is built from 11 residues. With 6 bases removed from V and 7 bases from J, the gap between germline ends came to 9 bases. DNA for the CDR3: TGTGCCATCAGGAATGGGGGTGGCTACACCTTC. Protein: CAIRNGGGYTF.

The chain employs TRBV5-1 and TRBJ2-1, with 8 positions matching TRBD2. J was trimmed by 3 bases and V by 3 bases; bases with no gene match: 5. The CDR3 has 15 amino acids. CDR1 and CDR2 from the germline V gene are SGHRS and YFSETQ. CDR3: CASSSYGTSYNEQFF. The CDR3 region has the DNA TGCGCCAGCAGCTCTTACGGGACTAGCTACAATGAGCAGTTCTTC. Full variable domain (remainder filled in from reference TRBV5-1 and TRBJ2-1): KAGVTQTPRYLIKTRGQQVTLSCSPISGHRSVSWYQQTPGQGLQFLFEYFSETQRNKGNFPGRFSGRQFSNSRSEMNVSTLELGDSALYLCASSSYGTSYNEQFFGPGTRLTVL.

The rearrangement uses TRBV19 and TRBJ1-2; no definite D call. The V end was cut by 3 bases, the J end by 4 bases, with 15 bases between. CDR3 length equals 15 residues. Germline V CDR1 and CDR2: LNHDA, SQIVND (reference sequence). CDR3 loop: CASSMEKAALYGYTF. In nucleotides, the CDR3 is TGTGCCAGTAGTATGGAAAAGGCCGCTCTCTATGGCTACACCTTC.

V and J are TRBV27 and TRBJ1-5; 8 bases map to TRBD1. Unmatched junction bases numbered 9, after V lost 5 bases and J lost 6 bases. The length of the CDR3 is 15 residues. Germline values: CDR1 MNHEY, CDR2 SMNVEV (reference sequence). CDR3 in DNA: TGTGCCAGCAGTGTCAGGGGGCGTGCTGGTCAGCCCCAGCATTTT. Protein sequence: CASSVRGRAGQPQHF.